The 31 T cell receptor beta chains below were found in one sample sequenced in a study of blood T cells in healthy people across ages. The second PCR ran about 6 to 12 cycles with a sample-barcoded 5' primer and J-beta primers. MiXCR, applied by TCRdb to the 5' RACE reads, yields one record per CDR3 protein. The repertoire holds fewer than 900,000 distinct CDR3 sequences, with about 42% as singletons. Sequences were obtained from blood. The receptors were sampled from a woman aged 55-69 years in good health.

This sequence joins TRBV6-5 and TRBJ2-1; D is perhaps TRBD1 (6 bases). This CDR3 is 13 amino acids long. Germline-derived CDR1 and CDR2 are MNHEY and SVGAGI. Trimming left V 3 bases short and J 9 bases short, with 12 bases between. CDR3 loop: CASSYTTGTEQFF. For the CDR3, the DNA is TGTGCCAGCAGTTATACAACAGGGACTGAGCAGTTCTTC.

The genes are TRBV6-1 and TRBJ2-5; possible D gene TRBD2, 5 bases. Trimming removed 3 bases from V and 5 bases from J, with 13 bases in between. Germline V gives CDR1 MNHNS, CDR2 SASEGT. The CDR3 loop spans 14 amino acids. The CDR3 is CASSERVPGETQYF. The CDR3 DNA sequence: TGTGCCAGCAGTGAGAGAGTTCCGGGGGAGACCCAGTACTTC.

This clonotype was seen more than once but under ten times. The chain uses TRBV4-2 and TRBJ2-5, with D possibly being TRBD2 (6 bases). Germline V gene data show CDR1 as LGHNA and CDR2 as YNFKEQ. The CDR3 is made up of 17 amino acids. Trimming pared 2 bases from V and 0 bases from J, leaving 16 bases between. The CDR3 protein is CASSQSGPGGYQETQYF. CDR3 sequence (DNA): TGTGCCAGCAGCCAAAGCGGGCCCGGCGGGTACCAAGAGACCCAGTACTTC.

This clonotype turned up a few times. V usage is TRBV27 and J usage is TRBJ2-1; no reliable D call. The CDR3 totals 15 residues. Looked up from germline, CDR1 is MNHEY and CDR2 is SMNVEV (reference sequence). The germline V and J ends were trimmed by 6 bases and 0 bases, with 12 bases remaining between them. The CDR3 here is CASSQSATSYNEQFF. CDR3 DNA sequence: TGTGCCAGCAGCCAATCGGCCACCTCCTACAATGAGCAGTTCTTC.

This clonotype was counted between two and nine times. This sequence joins TRBV25-1 and TRBJ2-3; D perhaps matches TRBD2 (6 bases). CDR3 size: 13 residues. The germline gives CDR1 MGHDK, CDR2 SYGVNS. The ends were cut back, 7 bases at V and 1 base at J, with 9 bases in the middle. CDR3 nucleotide sequence: TGTGCCAGCATGGGACTTCGCACAGATACGCAGTATTTT. Translated, it gives CASMGLRTDTQYF. The full variable domain, its missing parts supplied by reference TRBV25-1 and TRBJ2-3, is EADIYQTPRYLVIGTGKKITLECSQTMGHDKMYWYQQDPGMELHLIHYSYGVNSTEKGDLSSESTVSRIRTEHFPLTLESARPSHTSQYLCASMGLRTDTQYFGPGTRLTVL.

The chain is built from TRBV20-1 and TRBJ2-1; 9 nucleotides align to TRBD2. Germline loops: CDR1 DFQATT, CDR2 SNEGSKA (reference sequence). Germline trimming cut 4 bases from V and 0 bases from J; bases unmatched to any gene: 19. The CDR3 totals 20 residues. The CDR3 loop is CSAIGETRWRGGHSYNEQFF. The CDR3, as DNA: TGCAGTGCTATTGGCGAGACTAGGTGGCGGGGGGGCCACTCCTACAATGAGCAGTTCTTC.

The chain employs TRBV20-1 and TRBJ1-4; TRBD1 matches at 9 bases. Per the germline V gene, CDR1 is DFQATT and CDR2 is SNEGSKA (reference sequence). This CDR3 is 17 amino acids long. After removal of 1 base from V and 5 bases from J, the junction contained 11 bases not matched to a gene. The CDR3 here is CSARVGTGRGGNEKLFF. As DNA, the CDR3 is TGCAGTGCTAGAGTCGGGACAGGGAGGGGGGGAAATGAAAAACTGTTTTTT.

The chain combines TRBV3-1 with TRBJ1-1; perhaps TRBD1 as D (5 bases). Germline V gives CDR1 LGHDT, CDR2 YNNKEL (reference sequence). V lost 2 bases and J 2 bases, leaving 12 bases between the germline ends. The length of the CDR3 is 15 residues. The CDR3 nucleotides read TGTGCCAGCAGCCAACACGGGACGGCAAACACTGAAGCTTTCTTT. This codes for CASSQHGTANTEAFF.

The CDR3 DNA is TGTGCCAGCCAAGGGACTGAGACTAATGAGCAGTACTTC. Translation: CASQGTETNEQYF. J is TRBJ2-5 and V is TRBV6-2 or TRBV6-3, with D tentatively TRBD2 (6 bases). Trimming cost V 8 bases and J 11 bases, with 21 bases left between them. The CDR3 sequence is 13 residues long. Germline V lookup: CDR1 MNHEY, CDR2 SVGEGT.

Of note for this clonotype: One end of the junction is discordant with germline, which a read error may explain. The V and J genes are TRBV2 and TRBJ2-1; D is perhaps TRBD2 (5 bases). The germline V gene has CDR1 SNHLY and CDR2 FYNNEI. CDR3 length equals 12 residues. The CDR3, as DNA: TGTGCCAGCACTACTCCAGCGGCTGAGCTGTTCTTC. Amino acids: CASTTPAAELFF. Based on the CDR3 plus reference TRBV2 and TRBJ2-1, the full variable domain is EPEVTQTPSHQVTQMGQEVILRCVPISNHLYFYWYRQILGQKVEFLVSFYNNEISEKSEIFDDQFSVERPDGSNFTLKIRSTKLEDSAMYFCASTTPAAELFFGPGTRLTVL.

This clonotype was counted at least ten times. This chain links TRBV20-1 with TRBJ2-7; possible D gene TRBD2, 6 bases. Trimming cost V 5 bases and J 0 bases, with 14 bases left between them. This CDR3 comprises 14 residues. Germline loops: CDR1 DFQATT, CDR2 SNEGSKA (reference sequence). The CDR3 DNA reads TGCAGTGCTGCCTCTAGCGCCCACTCCTACGAGCAGTACTTC. It is translated as CSAASSAHSYEQYF.

V and J are TRBV9 and TRBJ2-3; unclear D gene. The germline V and J ends were trimmed by 4 bases and 2 bases, with 14 bases remaining between them. Germline loops: CDR1 SGDLS, CDR2 YYNGEE. CDR3 length equals 15 residues. This CDR3 reads CASSPRHPNTDTQYF. The CDR3 coding sequence is TGTGCCAGCAGCCCCCGACACCCAAACACAGATACGCAGTATTTT.

This clonotype was seen ten or more times. A much larger clone is a single base away; this may be a read error. The chain uses TRBV6-4 and TRBJ2-5, with 7 positions matching TRBD2. The CDR3 contains 16 residues. Per the germline V gene, CDR1 is MRHNA and CDR2 is SNTAGT. The junction had 20 bases not matched to a gene; V was cut back by 5 bases and J by 11 bases. Here the CDR3 DNA reads TGTGCCAGCAGTCCCCTGGGGCGGGGGATAGGCAATGAGCAGTACTTC. This translates into CASSPLGRGIGNEQYF.

This chain joins TRBV20-1 and TRBJ2-3; D possibly uses TRBD1 or TRBD2 (5 bases each). Germline V CDR1 and CDR2: DFQATT, SNEGSKA (reference sequence). The CDR3 loop spans 14 amino acids. V was cut by 0 bases and J by 4 bases, with 11 bases left in between. Here the CDR3 DNA reads TGCAGTGCTAGAGATGCCCAGGGACCAGATACGCAGTATTTT. It translates to CSARDAQGPDTQYF.

The chain uses TRBV5-6 and TRBJ2-5; perhaps TRBD1 as D (6 bases). The J call may be wrong; the DNA end is better matched by TRBJ2-7. CDR3 length: 17 amino acids. CDR1 SGHDT and CDR2 YYEEEE come from the germline V gene. The CDR3 reads CASSRGPGTPPSYEQYF. In nucleotides, the CDR3 is TGTGCCAGCAGCCGGGGTCCCGGGACACCTCCCTCCTACGAGCAGTACTTC.

This clonotype was detected only a few times. The chain carries TRBV10-3 and TRBJ2-5, with D perhaps TRBD1 or TRBD2 (5 bases each). Trimming left V 4 bases short and J 11 bases short, with 14 bases between. CDR3 length equals 12 residues. Germline CDR1 and CDR2: ENHRY and SYGVKD. This CDR3 reads CAISVEGSEQYF. For the CDR3, the DNA is TGTGCCATCAGTGTTGAGGGGAGTGAGCAGTACTTC.

This clonotype has more than one count but fewer than ten. V is TRBV29-1 and J is TRBJ1-1; D call uncertain. The germline V gene encodes CDR1 SQVTM and CDR2 ANQGSEA. This CDR3 contains 13 residues. V shed 7 bases and J shed 1 base, with 13 bases lying between them. The CDR3 loop is CSALHLSNTEAFF. CDR3 in DNA: TGCAGCGCCCTACACCTATCGAACACTGAAGCTTTCTTT.

In the case of this clonotype: Mismatch with germline at one junction end may stem from a read error. V gene TRBV20-1 combines with J gene TRBJ2-7; 10 nucleotides align to TRBD1. Germline V gene sequence: CDR1 DFQATT, CDR2 SNEGSKA (reference sequence). The CDR3 contains 20 residues. The CDR3 coding sequence is TGCAGTACTAGAAGGGCCGGGACAGGGGTCCTTATAGCCTCGCTCTACGAGCAGTACTTC. Its protein is CSTRRAGTGVLIASLYEQYF.

The gene calls are TRBV7-6 and TRBJ2-5; 9 bases agree with TRBD2. This CDR3 is 13 amino acids long. The V and J ends lost 11 bases and 5 bases, in that order; junction bases with no gene match: 9. In germline, CDR1 is SGHVS, CDR2 FNYEAQ. The CDR3 nucleotides are TGTGCCTCCCGTGCGGGGGGGCGCGAGACCCAGTACTTC. Its translation: CASRAGGRETQYF.

This clonotype appeared a single time. The J gene is TRBJ2-1, the V gene TRBV6-2 or TRBV6-3; TRBD1 matches at 10 bases. CDR1 MNHEY and CDR2 SVGEGT come from the germline V gene. The CDR3 has 15 amino acids. The V gene end was trimmed by 7 bases and the J gene end by 9 bases; junction bases not matched to a gene: 12. CDR3 nucleotide sequence: TGTGCCAGCACCTTGACAGGGGGCGCTGAGTTTGAGCAGTTCTTC. Encoded protein: CASTLTGGAEFEQFF.

This chain uses TRBV6-5 with TRBJ2-5, with TRBD1 identical over 8 bases. V shed 6 bases and J 7 bases; nucleotides not matched to a gene: 13. Germline V gene sequence: CDR1 MNHEY, CDR2 SVGAGI. The length of the CDR3 is 15 residues. The CDR3 here is CASRPPGGGSVTQYF. The CDR3 nucleotides read TGTGCCAGCAGACCCCCAGGGGGCGGGTCGGTGACCCAGTACTTC.

The table lists this clonotype with many counts. V is TRBV18 and J is TRBJ2-5; TRBD2 matches at 7 bases. CDR1 is KGHSH, CDR2 LQKENI, per germline. The V gene end was trimmed by 2 bases and the J gene end by 0 bases; junction bases not matched to a gene: 6. The CDR3 consists of 16 residues. The CDR3 DNA is TGTGCCAGCTCACCATCACCGGGGGGTTACCAAGAGACCCAGTACTTC. Protein sequence: CASSPSPGGYQETQYF.

This clonotype was seen more than once but under ten times. The V gene is TRBV2, the J gene TRBJ2-3; D possibly corresponds to TRBD1 (5 bases). From germline, CDR1 is SNHLY and CDR2 FYNNEI. CDR3 length: 15 residues. Trimming removed 6 bases at V and 1 base at J, with 14 bases between. The CDR3 DNA reads TGTGCCAGCAGACCCAGGGCCTTCCGCACAGATACGCAGTATTTT. The encoded protein is CASRPRAFRTDTQYF.

The rearrangement joins TRBV6-6 to TRBJ2-1; D perhaps matches TRBD1 (6 bases). Germline V CDR1 and CDR2: MNHNY, SVGAGI (reference sequence). This CDR3 has 16 residues. Trimming left V 2 bases short and J 6 bases short, with 17 bases between. CDR3 region: CASSYRSGATGNEQFF. The CDR3 coding sequence is TGTGCCAGCAGTTACAGGTCAGGGGCAACGGGCAATGAGCAGTTCTTC.

As for this clonotype: At one of its ends the junction is not consistent with the germline gene, which may arise from a read error. The chain recombines TRBV9 with TRBJ2-1; D is tentatively TRBD1 or TRBD2 (5 bases each). CDR1 and CDR2 (germline): SGDLS, YYNGEE. CDR3 length: 13 residues. DNA of the CDR3: TGTGCCGGCAGCGTATCCGGGGACGGTGAGCAGTTCTTC. Amino acids: CAGSVSGDGEQFF. The full variable domain, its missing parts supplied by reference TRBV9 and TRBJ2-1, is DSGVTQTPKHLITATGQRVTLRCSPRSGDLSVYWYQQSLDQGLQFLIQYYNGEERAKGNILERFSAQQFPDLHSELNLSSLELGDSALYFCAGSVSGDGEQFFGPGTRLTVL.

This clonotype was observed a few times. The V call is TRBV6-6, the J call TRBJ1-2, with D perhaps matching TRBD1 (5 bases). The CDR3 is made up of 13 amino acids. Trimming shortened V by 10 bases and J by 8 bases, and 20 bases separated the two germline ends. Germline V gives CDR1 MNHNY, CDR2 SVGAGI (reference sequence). As DNA, the CDR3 is TGTGCCACCACCGGCAGGGATCCGATCGGCTACACCTTC. Amino acid sequence: CATTGRDPIGYTF.

This clonotype was seen a few times. This rearrangement joins TRBV24-1 to TRBJ2-3, with D tentatively TRBD1 or TRBD2 (5 bases each). CDR3 length: 18 amino acids. Germline CDR1 KGHDR, CDR2 SFDVKD. Between the trimmed V and J ends, which lost 4 bases and 6 bases, there was a span of 25 bases. CDR3 sequence: CATSDPTRGGGQYDTQYF. DNA of the CDR3: TGTGCCACCAGTGACCCCACGAGGGGCGGAGGACAATACGATACGCAGTATTTT.

This chain links TRBV15 with TRBJ2-1, with D perhaps matching TRBD2 (6 bases). V was clipped by 4 bases and J by 8 bases, with 18 bases between them. This CDR3 spans 15 amino acids. Germline lookup yields CDR1 LNHNV and CDR2 YYDKDF (reference sequence). The CDR3 spells CATSNLKEGIDEQFF. The CDR3 DNA sequence: TGTGCCACCAGCAACCTTAAGGAGGGGATCGATGAGCAGTTCTTC.

The genes are TRBV7-3 and TRBJ1-1, with unresolved D. This CDR3 is 13 amino acids long. Germline lookup yields CDR1 SGHTA and CDR2 FQGTGA. Trimming removed 4 bases from V and 4 bases from J, with 10 bases in between. CDR3 coding DNA: TGTGCCAGCAGCTATACAGACTTCACTGAAGCTTTCTTT. This sequence encodes CASSYTDFTEAFF.

The sample holds a few counts of this clonotype. The V and J genes are TRBV6-1 and TRBJ2-1; D not resolved. V was shortened by 5 bases and J by 8 bases, with 10 bases between the two germline ends. Germline loops: CDR1 MNHNS, CDR2 SASEGT. CDR3 size: 12 residues. The CDR3 protein is CASSIDWDEQFF. The CDR3 DNA is TGTGCCAGCAGTATAGACTGGGATGAGCAGTTCTTC.

The chain employs TRBV6-6 and TRBJ1-2; 7 positions match TRBD1. Looked up from germline, CDR1 is MNHNY and CDR2 is SVGAGI (reference sequence). The CDR3 spans 15 residues. The junction had 11 bases not matched to a gene; V was cut back by 7 bases and J by 3 bases. CDR3 protein: CASTVQGGQDYGYTF. The DNA for the CDR3 is TGTGCCAGCACCGTCCAGGGGGGTCAGGACTATGGCTACACCTTC.